This is a list of T cell receptor beta chains from one sample in a study of cytomegalovirus exposure and HLA in healthy donors. Clones were sequenced by immunoSEQ multiplex PCR, and TCRdb holds only the in-frame ones, with some missing. Here the sample spans hundreds of thousands of clones, over 75% being singletons. The sample taken for sequencing was PBMCs. The receptors here all came from a young woman in good health and CMV-seronegative. Each CDR3 is given with its conserved first and last residue. The D gene is left open where the match is weak. Clone size, where shown, is once, few, many, or a class for clones that have expanded.

j_gene | v_gene | d_gene | abundance | CDR3aa | CDR3nt
TRBJ1-6 | TRBV14 | NA | few | CASSQDDSSNSPLHF | TGTGCCAGCAGCCAAGACGACAGCTCAAATTCACCCCTCCACTTT
TRBJ1-1 | TRBV12-5 | TRBD1 | NA | CAENRGPNTEAFF | TGTGCTGAAAACAGGGGACCAAACACTGAAGCTTTCTTT
TRBJ2-1 | TRBV27 | NA | NA | CASSLRPAGRDNEQFF | TGTGCCAGCAGTTTAAGACCTGCGGGGCGGGACAATGAGCAGTTCTTC
TRBJ2-1 | TRBV7-2 | TRBD2 | NA | CASSFRGNPGRAFHNEQFF | TGTGCCAGCAGCTTTAGAGGCAATCCCGGGAGGGCCTTTCACAATGAGCAGTTCTTC
TRBJ1-2 | TRBV28 | NA | NA | CASSLSGGAYGYTF | TGTGCCAGCAGTCTGTCGGGGGGCGCCTATGGCTACACCTTC
TRBJ2-3 | TRBV27 | TRBD2 | NA | CASSLSGRGTDTQYF | TGTGCCAGCAGTTTAAGCGGGAGAGGCACAGATACGCAGTATTTT
TRBJ2-7 | TRBV5-1 | NA | NA | CASSSGQMTYEQYF | TGCGCCAGCAGCTCCGGACAGATGACCTACGAGCAGTACTTC
TRBJ2-7 | TRBV19 | TRBD1 | NA | CASSSGTGAYEQYF | TGTGCCAGTAGTAGTGGGACAGGAGCCTACGAGCAGTACTTC
TRBJ2-5 | TRBV5-8 | NA | NA | CASSFDLPGQETQYF | TGTGCCAGCAGCTTTGATCTGCCCGGTCAAGAGACCCAGTACTTC
TRBJ1-2 | TRBV28 | TRBD1 | NA | CASSRHNGTGRYGYTF | TGTGCCAGCAGCCGCCATAACGGGACAGGGAGGTATGGCTACACCTTC
TRBJ2-3 | TRBV5-1 | TRBD2 | NA | CASSLESLAGGPIDTQYF | TGCGCCAGCAGCTTGGAATCTCTAGCGGGAGGGCCGATAGATACGCAGTATTTT
TRBJ2-1 | TRBV6-4 | TRBD2 | NA | CASSRLGGTGEQFF | TGTGCCAGCAGTAGACTGGGAGGGACCGGTGAGCAGTTCTTC
TRBJ1-4 | TRBV2 | TRBD1 | NA | CASSRTGNWNEKLFF | TGTGCCAGCAGTCGGACAGGGAACTGGAACGAAAAACTGTTTTTT
TRBJ1-5 | TRBV6-1 | NA | NA | CASTYAGNQPQHF | TGTGCCAGCACCTACGCAGGGAATCAGCCCCAGCATTTT
TRBJ2-1 | TRBV14 | NA | NA | CASSQGYIPPNEQFF | TGTGCCAGCAGCCAAGGCTATATCCCCCCTAATGAGCAGTTCTTC
TRBJ1-5 | TRBV19 | NA | NA | CASEGRGDQPQHF | TGTGCCAGTGAGGGCAGGGGAGATCAGCCCCAGCATTTT
TRBJ2-1 | TRBV7-8 | NA | NA | CASSSFRSAGLSYNEQFF | TGTGCCAGCAGCTCCTTCAGGTCGGCGGGCCTTTCCTACAATGAGCAGTTCTTC
TRBJ2-5 | TRBV4-3 | NA | NA | CASSQVAGERETQYF | TGCGCCAGCAGCCAAGTGGCAGGGGAAAGGGAGACCCAGTACTTC
TRBJ2-5 | TRBV7-2 | NA | NA | CASSLASTSQGTQYF | TGTGCCAGCAGCTTAGCGTCGACGTCCCAGGGGACCCAGTACTTC
TRBJ2-1 | TRBV19 | TRBD2 | NA | CASSITTSGSSYNEQFF | TGTGCCAGTAGTATAACGACTAGCGGGAGCTCCTACAATGAGCAGTTCTTC
TRBJ2-1 | TRBV29-1 | NA | NA | CSVDGEMSHNEQFF | TGCAGCGTTGACGGGGAAATGTCTCACAATGAGCAGTTCTTC
TRBJ2-1 | TRBV7-2 | NA | NA | CASSLVPSYNEQFF | TGTGCCAGCAGCTTAGTACCCAGCTACAATGAGCAGTTCTTC
TRBJ2-2 | TRBV7-2 | TRBD1 | NA | CASTSGTGKTGELFF | TGTGCCAGCACATCCGGGACAGGAAAAACCGGGGAGCTGTTTTTT
TRBJ1-1 | TRBV30 | NA | NA | CAWNFLGGTLNTEAFF | TGTGCCTGGAACTTCTTGGGGGGGACCTTAAACACTGAAGCTTTCTTT
TRBJ2-1 | TRBV5-1 | TRBD2 | NA | CASGTSGSYEQFF | TGCGCCAGCGGGACTAGCGGGAGCTATGAGCAGTTCTTC
TRBJ2-7 | TRBV11-1 | TRBD2 | NA | CASSLEAGVGEQYF | TGTGCCAGCAGCTTGGAAGCGGGAGTGGGAGAGCAGTACTTC
TRBJ1-5 | TRBV2 | NA | NA | CATKSRQNSDNQPQHF | TGTGCCACTAAATCAAGACAGAACTCTGATAATCAGCCCCAGCATTTT
TRBJ2-5 | TRBV15 | NA | NA | CATSRDRTGEAQYF | TGTGCCACCAGCAGAGATCGAACAGGGGAGGCCCAGTACTTC
TRBJ1-2 | TRBV5-1 | NA | NA | CASSLDRNGYTF | TGCGCCAGCAGCTTAGACAGGAACGGCTACACCTTC
TRBJ2-1 | TRBV6-1 | TRBD2 | NA | CASSGRSFNEQFF | TGTGCCAGTAGCGGGAGGAGTTTTAATGAGCAGTTCTTC
TRBJ1-3 | TRBV28 | TRBD1 | NA | CASRPDLTGLSPGNTIYF | TGTGCCAGCAGACCCGATCTGACAGGGCTTTCCCCTGGAAACACCATATATTTT
TRBJ2-1 | TRBV7-2 | TRBD1 | NA | CASSLYKGAGNEQFF | TGTGCCAGCAGCTTATATAAGGGGGCAGGCAATGAGCAGTTCTTC
TRBJ1-3 | TRBV5-6 | TRBD1 | NA | CASSPTQGVPGNTIYF | TGTGCCAGCAGCCCAACACAGGGGGTCCCTGGAAACACCATATATTTT
TRBJ1-6 | TRBV10-3 | TRBD1 | NA | CAISRDRVYNSPLHF | TGTGCCATCAGCCGAGACAGGGTCTATAATTCACCCCTCCACTTT
TRBJ1-3 | TRBV4-1 | NA | NA | CASSQEGPTRSNTIYF | TGCGCCAGCAGCCAAGAGGGGCCAACCCGTTCAAACACCATATATTTT
TRBJ2-5 | TRBV14 | NA | NA | CASSQGRQSNQETQYF | TGTGCCAGCAGCCAAGGTCGTCAGTCGAATCAAGAGACCCAGTACTTC
TRBJ2-2 | TRBV27 | NA | NA | CASRPSRAGELFF | TGTGCCAGCAGACCAAGCCGGGCCGGGGAGCTGTTTTTT
TRBJ1-6 | TRBV9 | TRBD1 | NA | CASSAGQSYNSPLHF | TGTGCCAGCAGCGCGGGACAGTCCTATAATTCACCCCTCCACTTT
TRBJ2-7 | TRBV4-3 | NA | NA | CASSQTIGGSYEQYF | TGCGCCAGCAGCCAAACGATCGGAGGCTCCTACGAGCAGTACTTC
TRBJ1-2 | TRBV5-1 | NA | NA | CASSLETANYGYTF | TGCGCCAGCAGCTTGGAGACAGCTAACTATGGCTACACCTTC
TRBJ1-3 | TRBV4-2 | NA | NA | CASSQDLAVSSGNTIYF | TGTGCCAGCAGCCAAGATCTAGCAGTTTCCTCTGGAAACACCATATATTTT
TRBJ2-7 | TRBV27 | NA | NA | CASSSSYEQYF | TGTGCCAGCAGTTCGTCCTACGAGCAGTACTTC
TRBJ2-5 | TRBV6-4 | TRBD2 | NA | CASSFAGGETQYF | TGTGCCAGCAGTTTCGCGGGAGGAGAGACCCAGTACTTC
TRBJ2-7 | TRBV4-3 | NA | NA | CASSQARRGYEQYF | TGCGCCAGCAGCCAAGCCCGGAGAGGGTACGAGCAGTACTTC
TRBJ2-4 | TRBV6-5 | TRBD1 | once | CASSYSGQGLNGAYF | TGTGCCAGCAGTTACTCGGGACAGGGGCTAAACGGGGCGTACTTC
TRBJ2-5 | TRBV6-1 | NA | NA | CASSGLVFGETQYF | TGTGCCAGCAGTGGACTAGTCTTTGGAGAGACCCAGTACTTC
TRBJ2-1 | TRBV15 | TRBD2 | NA | CATSRGGLAGGSYNEQFF | TGTGCCACCAGCAGAGGGGGCCTAGCGGGGGGCTCCTACAATGAGCAGTTCTTC
TRBJ2-3 | TRBV9 | TRBD2 | NA | CASSVGAGGPTRTDTQYF | TGTGCCAGCAGCGTGGGAGCGGGAGGCCCCACGCGCACAGATACGCAGTATTTT
TRBJ2-2 | TRBV6-5 | TRBD1 | NA | CASRGQGSWAGELFF | TGTGCCAGCAGAGGACAGGGCAGTTGGGCCGGGGAGCTGTTTTTT
TRBJ1-2 | TRBV6-1 | NA | NA | CASSESPRHRGYTF | TGTGCCAGCAGTGAGAGCCCACGCCACAGGGGCTACACCTTC